This TCR beta chain was profiled in a study of monozygotic twins with inflammatory bowel disease. In regard to this clonotype: Its target is unknown.

The CDR3 loop spans 12 amino acids. The germline CDR1 and CDR2 sequences are MNHEY and SVGEGT. Study results and caveats: For IBD, no single strong associated signal or clonotype was supported.

Blood, around 2.6 ml, was drawn per donor. After re-calling the 5' RACE reads, TCRdb lists one entry per CDR3 protein, DNA absent. The sample features 310,000 or so distinct CDR3 sequences, with around 2% in its top ten. The rearrangement joins TRBV6-2 or TRBV6-3 to TRBJ1-2. Sequencing was performed on blood. The TCR comes from a human donor with ulcerative colitis or Crohn's disease, or a healthy co-twin of an affected twin (not recorded which). The CDR3: CASSSQDPGYTF.